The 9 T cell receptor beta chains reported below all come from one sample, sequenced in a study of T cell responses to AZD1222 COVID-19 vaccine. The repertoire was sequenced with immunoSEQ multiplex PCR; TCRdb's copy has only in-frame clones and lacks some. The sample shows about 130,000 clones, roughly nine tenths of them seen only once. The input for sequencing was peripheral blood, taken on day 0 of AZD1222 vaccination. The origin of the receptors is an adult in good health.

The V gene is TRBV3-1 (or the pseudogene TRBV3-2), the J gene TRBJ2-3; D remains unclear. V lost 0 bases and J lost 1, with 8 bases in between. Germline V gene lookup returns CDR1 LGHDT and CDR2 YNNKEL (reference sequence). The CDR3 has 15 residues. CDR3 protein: CASSQDGYRTDTQYF. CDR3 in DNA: TGTGCCAGCAGCCAAGATGGTTACCGCACAGATACGCAGTATTTT.

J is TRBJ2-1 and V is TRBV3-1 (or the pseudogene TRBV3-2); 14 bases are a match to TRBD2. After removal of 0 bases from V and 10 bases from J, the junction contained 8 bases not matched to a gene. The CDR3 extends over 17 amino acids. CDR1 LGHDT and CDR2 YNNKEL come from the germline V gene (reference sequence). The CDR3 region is CASSQDRGLAGVGEQFF. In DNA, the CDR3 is TGTGCCAGCAGCCAAGATAGGGGACTAGCGGGAGTGGGGGAGCAGTTCTTC.

The chain's CDR3 is CASSYSSRISNEQFF. The CDR3 DNA sequence: TGTGCCAGCAGTTACTCGTCCAGGATCAGCAATGAGCAGTTCTTC. The genes are TRBV6-2 or TRBV6-3 and TRBJ2-1; D not resolved. This CDR3 has 15 amino acids. V was cut by 0 bases and J by 6 bases, with 12 bases left in between. Germline V CDR1 and CDR2: MNHEY, SVGEGT.

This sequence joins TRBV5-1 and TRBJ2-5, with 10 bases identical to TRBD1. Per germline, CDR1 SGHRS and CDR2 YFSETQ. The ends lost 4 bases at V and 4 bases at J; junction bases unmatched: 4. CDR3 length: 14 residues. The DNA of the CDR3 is TGCGCCAGCAGCCTCCGGGACAGGGGAGAGACCCAGTACTTC. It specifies CASSLRDRGETQYF.

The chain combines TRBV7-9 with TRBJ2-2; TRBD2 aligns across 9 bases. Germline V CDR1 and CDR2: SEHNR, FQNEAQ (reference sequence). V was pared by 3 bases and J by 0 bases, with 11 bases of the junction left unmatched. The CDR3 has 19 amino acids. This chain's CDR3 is CASSLESAGGPANTGELFF. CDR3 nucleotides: TGTGCCAGCAGCTTGGAGTCGGCGGGAGGGCCAGCGAACACCGGGGAGCTGTTTTTT.

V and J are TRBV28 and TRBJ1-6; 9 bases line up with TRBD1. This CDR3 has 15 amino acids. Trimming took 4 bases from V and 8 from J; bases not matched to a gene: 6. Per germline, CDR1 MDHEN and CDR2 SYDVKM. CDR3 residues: CASSSPDRGHSPLHF. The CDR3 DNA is TGTGCCAGCAGTTCCCCGGACAGGGGACATTCACCCCTCCACTTT. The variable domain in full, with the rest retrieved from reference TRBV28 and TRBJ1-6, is DVKVTQSSRYLVKRTGEKVFLECVQDMDHENMFWYRQDPGLGLRLIYFSYDVKMKEKGDIPEGYSVSREKKERFSLILESASTNQTSMYLCASSSPDRGHSPLHFGNGTRLTVT.

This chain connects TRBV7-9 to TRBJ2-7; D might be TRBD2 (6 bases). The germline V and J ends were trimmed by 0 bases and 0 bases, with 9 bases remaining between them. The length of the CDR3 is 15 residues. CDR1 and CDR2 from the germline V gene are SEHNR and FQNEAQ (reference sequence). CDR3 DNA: TGTGCCAGCAGCTTAGCCCCCGGGAGCTCCTACGAGCAGTACTTC. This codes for CASSLAPGSSYEQYF.

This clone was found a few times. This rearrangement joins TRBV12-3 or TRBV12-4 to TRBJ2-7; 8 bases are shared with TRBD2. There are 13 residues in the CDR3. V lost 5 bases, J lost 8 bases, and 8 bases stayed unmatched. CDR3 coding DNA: TGTGCCAGCAGTCCGTGGCGGGAGGAAAAGCAGTACTTC. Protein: CASSPWREEKQYF.

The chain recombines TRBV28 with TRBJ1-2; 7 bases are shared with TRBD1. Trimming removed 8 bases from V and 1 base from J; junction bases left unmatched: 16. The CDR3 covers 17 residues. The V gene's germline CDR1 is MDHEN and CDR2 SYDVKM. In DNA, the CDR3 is TGTGCCAGCGGCATTGGGGGGACAGTTGGGTTTAACTATGGCTACACCTTC. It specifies CASGIGGTVGFNYGYTF.